The 31 T cell receptor beta chains below all came from one sample that was sequenced in a study of control samples from healthy donors and cancer patients. Sequenced by immunoSEQ multiplex PCR; TCRdb stores in-frame clones only, minus some. This sample has 170,000 or so clones, with 85% to 95% found just once. The specimen was blood. These receptors originate from a woman younger than 30 in good health.

V gene TRBV5-4 combines with J gene TRBJ1-2; TRBD1 matches 8 bases. From germline, CDR1 is SGHNT and CDR2 YYREEE (reference sequence). Germline trimming cut 5 bases from V and 9 bases from J; bases unmatched to any gene: 9. The CDR3 contains 13 residues. The DNA of the CDR3 is TGTGCCAGCAGTACTGACAGGGGCTTAAGCTACACCTTC. Translated: CASSTDRGLSYTF.

This clone appeared a single time. This chain joins TRBV19 and TRBJ1-1, with a weak D call TRBD1 (6 bases). Trimming pared 8 bases from V and 1 base from J, leaving 14 bases between. The CDR3 sequence is 14 residues long. Looked up from germline, CDR1 is LNHDA and CDR2 is SQIVND (reference sequence). CDR3 DNA: TGTGCCAGTGGATATATAGGGGGGAACACTGAAGCTTTCTTT. Translated, it gives CASGYIGGNTEAFF.

The CDR3 spells CATSRVQGGYTF. CDR3 sequence (DNA): TGTGCCACCAGCAGAGTTCAGGGGGGCTACACCTTC. V usage is TRBV15 and J usage is TRBJ1-2; a weak D match, TRBD1 (6 bases). V lost 1 base to trimming and J lost 8 bases, with 8 bases between them. Germline lookup yields CDR1 LNHNV and CDR2 YYDKDF (reference sequence). This CDR3 spans 12 amino acids.

CDR3 sequence: CASSSLFDRGNEKLFF. Written as DNA, the CDR3 is TGTGCCAGCAGCTCTTTATTTGACAGGGGGAATGAAAAACTGTTTTTT. V gene TRBV11-3 combines with J gene TRBJ1-4; 9 nucleotides align to TRBD1. Trimming at V came to 4 bases and at J to 5 bases, leaving 8 bases not matched to a gene. The CDR3 length is 16 residues. Germline CDR1 reads SGHNT; CDR2 reads YENEEA.

The chain couples TRBV28 to TRBJ1-3, with D tentatively TRBD1 (6 bases). Germline values: CDR1 MDHEN, CDR2 SYDVKM. CDR3 length: 15 amino acids. V was cut by 8 bases and J by 3 bases, with 17 bases left in between. As DNA, the CDR3 is TGTGCCAGCGGCTGGGGGGGGGCAGATGGAAACACCATATATTTT. This sequence encodes CASGWGGADGNTIYF.

The rearrangement links TRBV7-2 to TRBJ1-4; weak D call: TRBD1 (6 bases). The V end lost 3 bases, the J end lost 0 bases, and 8 bases lay between the germline ends. This CDR3 has 15 amino acids. In germline, CDR1 is SGHTA, CDR2 FQGNSA. CDR3 nucleotide sequence: TGTGCCAGCAGCTTCAGGGGTGCAACTAATGAAAAACTGTTTTTT. It is translated as CASSFRGATNEKLFF.

The V call is TRBV10-3, the J call TRBJ1-2; possible D gene TRBD1, 5 bases. Per the germline V gene, CDR1 is ENHRY and CDR2 is SYGVKD. V lost 6 bases and J 6 bases, leaving 17 bases between the germline ends. CDR3 length: 14 residues. The CDR3 DNA is TGTGCCATCAGACCGGGACTCATAGAACATGGCTACACCTTC. This translates into CAIRPGLIEHGYTF.

This chain joins TRBV15 and TRBJ1-4; D is unresolved. The germline V gene has CDR1 LNHNV and CDR2 YYDKDF (reference sequence). The CDR3 covers 16 residues. The V end was cut by 7 bases, the J end by 2 bases, with 17 bases between. The CDR3 DNA is TGTGCCACCAAAAGCGGTCACTTAGGGACTAATGAAAAACTGTTTTTT. This encodes CATKSGHLGTNEKLFF.

V gene TRBV21-1 combines with J gene TRBJ2-5; the table calls TRBD2, which could not be checked here. TRBV21-1 corresponds to a pseudogene. This CDR3 contains 20 residues. The CDR3 DNA follows: TGTGCCAGCAGCGCGGGGACTAGCGGGAGGGCCGGTTGTCGCCTAGAGACCCAGTACTTC. Amino acids: CASSAGTSGRAGCRLETQYF.

V usage is TRBV11-2 and J usage is TRBJ2-1, with 7 nucleotides matching TRBD1. Germline values: CDR1 SGHAT, CDR2 FQNNGV. The CDR3 is made up of 16 amino acids. Germline trimming cut 5 bases from V and 6 bases from J; bases unmatched to any gene: 13. CDR3 DNA: TGTGCCAGCAGCCAAGGGTGGGGGACAGCCGGCAATGAGCAGTTCTTC. Protein product: CASSQGWGTAGNEQFF.

The gene calls are TRBV5-1 and TRBJ1-1; TRBD1 matches 7 bases. The CDR3 extends over 16 amino acids. After removal of 4 bases from V and 4 bases from J, the junction contained 13 bases not matched to a gene. Germline assignment: CDR1 SGHRS and CDR2 YFSETQ. The CDR3 loop is CASSRSFLGQRTEAFF. CDR3 nucleotides: TGCGCCAGCAGCCGATCCTTTTTGGGACAGCGCACTGAAGCTTTCTTT.

The J gene is TRBJ2-2, the V gene TRBV18; 10 positions match TRBD2. The CDR3 is 17 amino acids. The V gene's germline CDR1 is KGHSH and CDR2 LQKENI. The V segment lost 0 bases and the J segment 9 bases; nucleotides outside the gene matches: 10. CDR3 region: CASSPPRVEREGRELFF. CDR3 bases: TGTGCCAGCTCACCACCGAGGGTCGAGCGGGAGGGCCGGGAGCTGTTTTTT.

The J gene is TRBJ2-3, the V gene TRBV4-2, with D hard to call. Deletions cut 0 bases from V and 2 bases from J, with 6 bases between. CDR3 length: 14 amino acids. CDR1 and CDR2 from the germline V gene are LGHNA and YNFKEQ. Written as DNA, the CDR3 is TGTGCCAGCAGCCAAGATGACAACACAGATACGCAGTATTTT. This encodes CASSQDDNTDTQYF.

The chain uses TRBV3-1 (or the pseudogene TRBV3-2) and TRBJ1-3; D not resolved. CDR3 length: 16 residues. Per the germline V gene, CDR1 is LGHDT and CDR2 is YNNKEL (reference sequence). V was trimmed by 1 base and J by 0 bases, leaving 10 bases between them. CDR3 residues: CASSQVYTISGNTIYF. Written as DNA, the CDR3 is TGTGCCAGCAGCCAAGTGTACACTATCTCTGGAAACACCATATATTTT.

V usage is TRBV7-3 and J usage is TRBJ1-1; a possible D gene is TRBD1 (6 bases). V was pared by 5 bases and J by 1 base, with 11 bases between. Germline V gene sequence: CDR1 SGHTA, CDR2 FQGTGA. This CDR3 has 14 amino acids. This chain's CDR3 is CASSPQGGNTEAFF. The CDR3 bases are TGTGCCAGCAGCCCACAGGGTGGGAACACTGAAGCTTTCTTT.

V and J are TRBV19 and TRBJ1-1; no reliable D call. This CDR3 region has 14 residues. CDR1 and CDR2 from the germline V gene are LNHDA and SQIVND (reference sequence). The germline V and J ends were trimmed by 3 bases and 0 bases, with 8 bases remaining between them. In DNA, the CDR3 is TGTGCCAGTAGTATCGGGATCATGAACACTGAAGCTTTCTTT. Residues: CASSIGIMNTEAFF. The full variable domain, its missing parts supplied by reference TRBV19 and TRBJ1-1, is DGGITQSPKYLFRKEGQNVTLSCEQNLNHDAMYWYRQDPGQGLRLIYYSQIVNDFQKGDIAEGYSVSREKKESFPLTVTSAQKNPTAFYLCASSIGIMNTEAFFGQGTRLTVV.

This chain links TRBV20-1 with TRBJ1-2; no firm D call. V was clipped by 3 bases and J by 6 bases, with 8 bases between them. The CDR3 covers 11 residues. The germline gives CDR1 DFQATT, CDR2 SNEGSKA (reference sequence). CDR3 loop: CSASIQDGYTF. CDR3 nucleotides: TGCAGTGCTAGCATTCAGGATGGCTACACCTTC.

The rearrangement uses TRBV27 and TRBJ1-2, with D possibly matching TRBD1 (6 bases). This CDR3 is 14 amino acids long. Trimming took off 5 bases at V and 3 bases at J, with 13 bases between the two ends. Germline CDR1 MNHEY, CDR2 SMNVEV (reference sequence). CDR3: CASSPPGGYYGYTF. The CDR3 nucleotides are TGTGCCAGCAGTCCCCCCGGGGGCTACTATGGCTACACCTTC.

This clone was counted once. The chain carries TRBV2 and TRBJ1-4, with TRBD1 identical over 7 bases. The CDR3 runs to 15 residues. Unmatched junction bases numbered 13, after V lost 8 bases and J lost 7 bases. Per germline, CDR1 SNHLY and CDR2 FYNNEI. CDR3 DNA sequence: TGTGCCAGCTCTGGGGAACGGGGACAGCTTGAAAAACTGTTTTTT. It codes for CASSGERGQLEKLFF.

V usage is TRBV18 and J usage is TRBJ1-5; D remains unclear. The CDR3 contains 13 residues. The V end was cut by 2 bases, the J end by 0 bases, with 2 bases between. Germline V gives CDR1 KGHSH, CDR2 LQKENI. The CDR3 region is CASSPASNQPQHF. The DNA for the CDR3 is TGTGCCAGCTCACCAGCTAGCAATCAGCCCCAGCATTTT.

This chain connects TRBV5-6 to TRBJ1-6; no clear D gene. The CDR3 has 13 residues. CDR1 SGHDT and CDR2 YYEEEE come from the germline V gene. The V and J ends lost 7 bases and 7 bases respectively, with 12 bases between them. The CDR3 reads CASQLGENSPLHF. In DNA, the CDR3 is TGTGCCAGCCAGCTCGGGGAGAATTCACCCCTCCACTTT.

The chain uses TRBV14 and TRBJ1-1; 8 positions agree with TRBD1. CDR3 length equals 16 residues. The germline CDR1 and CDR2 sequences are SGHDN and FVKESK. V gave up 4 bases and J gave up 3 bases; unmatched junction bases: 10. CDR3 protein: CASSRDRFLLDTEAFF. The CDR3 nucleotides are TGTGCCAGCAGCCGGGACAGGTTTCTATTGGACACTGAAGCTTTCTTT.

J is TRBJ1-2 and V is TRBV19, with a tentative D call TRBD1 (5 bases). The germline V gene has CDR1 LNHDA and CDR2 SQIVND (reference sequence). The V gene lost 5 bases and the J gene lost 4 bases, with 20 bases spanning the gap. The length of the CDR3 is 16 residues. The CDR3 reads CASSLKGATAAYGYTF. CDR3 sequence (DNA): TGTGCCAGTAGTCTCAAAGGGGCGACAGCAGCCTATGGCTACACCTTC.

The rearrangement joins TRBV19 to TRBJ1-1, with TRBD1 matching 9 bases. There are 14 residues in the CDR3. V was clipped by 3 bases and J by 8 bases; unmatched bases: 7. The germline V gene has CDR1 LNHDA and CDR2 SQIVND (reference sequence). The CDR3 spells CASSILQGATEAFF. The CDR3 DNA sequence: TGTGCCAGTAGTATCCTACAGGGGGCAACCGAAGCTTTCTTT.

This clone came up once. The genes are TRBV12-3 or TRBV12-4 and TRBJ2-5; no clear D gene. The V end was cut by 3 bases, the J end by 3 bases, with 5 bases between. The CDR3 contains 12 residues. The CDR3 DNA follows: TGTGCCAGCAGTTTGACTGAAGAGACCCAGTACTTC. This gives the protein CASSLTEETQYF.

The CDR3 spells CASSPGTGTRAQYF. The CDR3 nucleotides read TGTGCCAGCAGTCCCGGGACAGGTACGCGGGCCCAGTACTTC. This sequence joins TRBV6-5 and TRBJ2-5; TRBD1 agrees at 8 bases. The trim removed 5 bases at V and 9 bases at J, leaving 11 bases unmatched. The CDR3 has 14 amino acids. Looked up from germline, CDR1 is MNHEY and CDR2 is SVGAGI.

The chain carries TRBV4-1 and TRBJ2-3; possible D gene TRBD2, 5 bases. The CDR3 contains 14 residues. Per germline, CDR1 MGHRA and CDR2 YSYEKL. Trimming removed 4 bases at V and 5 bases at J, with 13 bases between. Written as DNA, the CDR3 is TGCGCCAGCAGCCGAGGGTCGTTGGGAGATACGCAGTATTTT. It is translated as CASSRGSLGDTQYF.

This rearrangement joins TRBV7-8 to TRBJ1-6, with TRBD1 identical over 9 bases. CDR3 length: 17 amino acids. Germline-derived CDR1 and CDR2 are SGHVS and FQNEAQ. The ends lost 5 bases at V and 3 bases at J; junction bases unmatched: 8. This CDR3 reads CASSPGDRVLYNSPLHF. CDR3 coding DNA: TGTGCCAGCAGCCCCGGGGACAGGGTCCTCTATAATTCACCCCTCCACTTT.

This chain joins TRBV15 and TRBJ2-1, with D tentatively TRBD1 (6 bases). The CDR3 is 14 residues long. V lost 5 bases to trimming and J lost 7 bases, with 15 bases between them. Per germline, CDR1 LNHNV and CDR2 YYDKDF (reference sequence). The CDR3 here is CATSLRPTGNEQFF. The CDR3 DNA reads TGTGCCACCAGCTTGCGACCAACAGGGAATGAGCAGTTCTTC. Complete variable domain (other parts from reference TRBV15 and TRBJ2-1): DAMVIQNPRYQVTQFGKPVTLSCSQTLNHNVMYWYQQKSSQAPKLLFHYYDKDFNNEADTPDNFQSRRPNTSFCFLDIRSPGLGDTAMYLCATSLRPTGNEQFFGPGTRLTVL.

The chain links TRBV18 to TRBJ2-2, with D hard to call. This CDR3 is built from 13 residues. Per germline, CDR1 KGHSH and CDR2 LQKENI. V was shortened by 5 bases and J by 3 bases, with 7 bases between the two germline ends. CDR3 amino acids: CASSSTDTGELFF. The DNA of the CDR3 is TGTGCCAGCTCATCGACGGACACCGGGGAGCTGTTTTTT.

V and J are TRBV6-5 and TRBJ1-1; D ambiguous. CDR3 size: 14 residues. The V and J ends lost 2 bases and 0 bases respectively, with 7 bases between them. Germline V lookup: CDR1 MNHEY, CDR2 SVGAGI. The CDR3 here is CASSYGRLNTEAFF. The CDR3 DNA reads as TGTGCCAGCAGTTACGGCAGACTGAACACTGAAGCTTTCTTT.